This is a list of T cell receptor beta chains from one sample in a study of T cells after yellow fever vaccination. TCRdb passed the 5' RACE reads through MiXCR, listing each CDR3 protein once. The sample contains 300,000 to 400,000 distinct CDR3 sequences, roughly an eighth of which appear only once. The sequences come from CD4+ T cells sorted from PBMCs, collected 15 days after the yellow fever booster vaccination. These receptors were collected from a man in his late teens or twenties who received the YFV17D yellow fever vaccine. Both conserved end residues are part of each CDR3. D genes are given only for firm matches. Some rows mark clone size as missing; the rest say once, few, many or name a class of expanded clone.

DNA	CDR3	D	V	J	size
TGCAGTGCTCTGCGGGGGGTTGGGACCGGGGAGCTGTTTTTT	CSALRGVGTGELFF	TRBD2	TRBV20-1	TRBJ2-2	-
TGTGCCAGCAGCTTGGCCCTTGGCGGGGGGCCGGATACGCAGTATTTT	CASSLALGGGPDTQYF	TRBD2	TRBV5-6	TRBJ2-3	-
TGTGCCAGCAGCGGGGGGACAGTCTCATCCTATGGCTACACCTTC	CASSGGTVSSYGYTF	TRBD1	TRBV9	TRBJ1-2	few
TGTGCCAGCAGCCCCTACCACAGGTCCCGCACCTATGGCTACACCTTC	CASSPYHRSRTYGYTF	-	TRBV7-2	TRBJ1-2	-
TGTGCCAGCAGCTTAGGGGAGATGACAACTAATGAAAAACTGTTTTTT	CASSLGEMTTNEKLFF	-	TRBV7-9	TRBJ1-4	few
TGTGCCAGCAGCGTAGAGCCGGTGAACACTGAAGCTTTCTTT	CASSVEPVNTEAFF	-	TRBV9	TRBJ1-1	few
TGTGCCAGCAGCACTTCGCCCCCAGATACGCAGTATTTT	CASSTSPPDTQYF	-	TRBV11-2	TRBJ2-3	few
TGTGCCAGCAGCTCTGACAGGGGGAAGGAGACCCAGTACTTC	CASSSDRGKETQYF	TRBD1	TRBV7-9	TRBJ2-5	few
TGTGCCAGCAGCTCTCCCGGGACTAGCGCAGATACGCAGTATTTT	CASSSPGTSADTQYF	TRBD2	TRBV5-8	TRBJ2-3	few
TGTGCCAGCAGCCAAGGGGCTCTACGTGGCGCCGGGGAGCTGTTTTTT	CASSQGALRGAGELFF	-	TRBV3-1	TRBJ2-2	-
TGTGCCAGCAGTCGACAGGGGACGGAGACCCAGTACTTC	CASSRQGTETQYF	TRBD1	TRBV6-2/TRBV6-3	TRBJ2-5	-
TGTGCCAGCAGGCAGGGAGATAATTCACCCCTCCACTTT	CASRQGDNSPLHF	-	TRBV6-6	TRBJ1-6	few
TGTGCCAGCAGCTTAGGTGGGGCGGACACTGAAGCTTTCTTT	CASSLGGADTEAFF	-	TRBV12-3/TRBV12-4	TRBJ1-1	few
TGTGCCAGCAGCTCGGCAGGGGCGCGGGAGGAGACCCAGTACTTC	CASSSAGAREETQYF	-	TRBV5-5	TRBJ2-5	-
TGTGCCACCAGTGATTGGGCTTCAACGGGCTATGGCTACACCTTC	CATSDWASTGYGYTF	-	TRBV24-1	TRBJ1-2	few
TGCGCCAGCAGCCAAGGGCTCCCAGGGATCATGAACACTGAAGCTTTCTTT	CASSQGLPGIMNTEAFF	-	TRBV4-1	TRBJ1-1	few
TGTGCCAGCAGCCGGGACAGGGCCCCTGGGGCCAACGTCCTGACTTTC	CASSRDRAPGANVLTF	TRBD1	TRBV6-2/TRBV6-3	TRBJ2-6	-
TGTGCCAGCAGCTTCTACAGGGGGGAAGGAAACACCATATATTTT	CASSFYRGEGNTIYF	TRBD1	TRBV7-8	TRBJ1-3	once
TGTGCCAGCAGCTTAAGTGTGGGACAGCCTGAAGCTTTCTTT	CASSLSVGQPEAFF	TRBD1	TRBV7-2	TRBJ1-1	few
TGTGCCAGCTTTGGACAGACCACAGATACGCAGTATTTT	CASFGQTTDTQYF	-	TRBV27	TRBJ2-3	-
TGTGCCAGCAGTGATCGCCTCTCAGATACGCAGTATTTT	CASSDRLSDTQYF	-	TRBV6-1	TRBJ2-3	few
TGCGCCAGCAGCCACGACAGGGGGAGCACAGATACGCAGTATTTT	CASSHDRGSTDTQYF	TRBD1	TRBV5-1	TRBJ2-3	few
TGCGCCAGCAGCTTTGGGACTTCTTGGCTAGATACGCAGTATTTT	CASSFGTSWLDTQYF	-	TRBV5-1	TRBJ2-3	-
TGTGCCAGCACCTACGCGGGGGATGAGCAGTTCTTC	CASTYAGDEQFF	TRBD2	TRBV7-9	TRBJ2-1	-
TGTGCCAGCAGCGAAGAAGCGGGACAGGAGTTCTCTGGAAACACCATATATTTT	CASSEEAGQEFSGNTIYF	TRBD1	TRBV9	TRBJ1-3	-
TGTGCCAGCACCCTGACTAGCTACACCGAGACCCAGTACTTC	CASTLTSYTETQYF	TRBD2	TRBV18	TRBJ2-5	-
TGCAGTGCTCCGTTAGCGGGGGTCCCCTGGCAGTTCTTC	CSAPLAGVPWQFF	TRBD2	TRBV20-1	TRBJ2-1	few
TGCAGCGTTGTCCCCTGGGGAGGGGGCACTGAAGCTTTCTTT	CSVVPWGGGTEAFF	-	TRBV29-1	TRBJ1-1	few
TGCGCCAGCAGCGTACTAGCGGCGGCCCACTACGAGCAGTACTTC	CASSVLAAAHYEQYF	TRBD2	TRBV5-1	TRBJ2-7	-
TGTGCCAGCAGCCCACGGGGGGGGGAGGTAACCCAGTACTTC	CASSPRGGEVTQYF	TRBD2	TRBV7-2	TRBJ2-5	few
TGCGCCAGCAGCTTGGGCACAGTTCACGGGGAGCTGTTTTTT	CASSLGTVHGELFF	-	TRBV5-1	TRBJ2-2	-